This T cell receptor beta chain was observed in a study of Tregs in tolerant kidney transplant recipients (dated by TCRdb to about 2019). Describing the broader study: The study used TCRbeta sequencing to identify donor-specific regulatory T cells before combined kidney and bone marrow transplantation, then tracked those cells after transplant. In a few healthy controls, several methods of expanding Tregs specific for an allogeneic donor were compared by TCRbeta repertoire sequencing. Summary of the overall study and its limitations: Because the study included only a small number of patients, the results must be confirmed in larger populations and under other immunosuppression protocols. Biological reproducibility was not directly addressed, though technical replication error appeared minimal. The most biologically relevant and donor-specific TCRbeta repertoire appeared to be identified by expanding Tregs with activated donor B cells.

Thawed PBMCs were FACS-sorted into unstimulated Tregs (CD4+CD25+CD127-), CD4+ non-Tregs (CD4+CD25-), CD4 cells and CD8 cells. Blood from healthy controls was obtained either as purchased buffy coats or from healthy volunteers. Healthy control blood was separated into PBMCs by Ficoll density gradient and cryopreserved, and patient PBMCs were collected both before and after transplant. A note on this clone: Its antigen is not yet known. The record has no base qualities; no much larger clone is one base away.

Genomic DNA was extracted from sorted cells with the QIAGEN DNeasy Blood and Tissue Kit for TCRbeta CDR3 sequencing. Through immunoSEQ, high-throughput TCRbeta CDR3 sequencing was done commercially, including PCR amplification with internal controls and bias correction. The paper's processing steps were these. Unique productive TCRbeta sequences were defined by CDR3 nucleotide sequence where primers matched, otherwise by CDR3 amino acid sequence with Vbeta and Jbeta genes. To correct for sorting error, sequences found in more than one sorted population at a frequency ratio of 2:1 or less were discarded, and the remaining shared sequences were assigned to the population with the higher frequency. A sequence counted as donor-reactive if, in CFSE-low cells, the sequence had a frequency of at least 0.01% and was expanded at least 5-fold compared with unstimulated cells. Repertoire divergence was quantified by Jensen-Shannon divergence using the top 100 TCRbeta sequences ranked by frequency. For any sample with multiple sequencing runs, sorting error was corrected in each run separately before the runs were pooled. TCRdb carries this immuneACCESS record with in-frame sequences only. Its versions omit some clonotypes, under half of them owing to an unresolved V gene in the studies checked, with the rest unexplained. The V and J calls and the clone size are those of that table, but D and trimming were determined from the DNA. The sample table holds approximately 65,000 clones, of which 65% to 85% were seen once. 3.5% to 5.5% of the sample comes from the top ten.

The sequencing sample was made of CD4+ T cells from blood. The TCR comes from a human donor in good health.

The CDR3 protein is CASSLATGTLYQETQYF. The sequenced DNA is TGTGCCAGCAGCTTAGCCACCGGGACATTATACCAAGAGACCCAGTACTTC. The V gene is TRBV7-2 and the J gene is TRBJ2-5, with a weak D call of TRBD1 (6 bases match). V was cut back by 0 bases and J by 0 bases, leaving a gap of 14 bases between them. In the germline V gene, CDR1 corresponds to SGHTA and CDR2 to FQGNSA. The CDR3 goes from the cysteine to the phenylalanine over 17 residues. The retained sequence is limited to the CDR3, 51 bases, with the frame set at the first base.